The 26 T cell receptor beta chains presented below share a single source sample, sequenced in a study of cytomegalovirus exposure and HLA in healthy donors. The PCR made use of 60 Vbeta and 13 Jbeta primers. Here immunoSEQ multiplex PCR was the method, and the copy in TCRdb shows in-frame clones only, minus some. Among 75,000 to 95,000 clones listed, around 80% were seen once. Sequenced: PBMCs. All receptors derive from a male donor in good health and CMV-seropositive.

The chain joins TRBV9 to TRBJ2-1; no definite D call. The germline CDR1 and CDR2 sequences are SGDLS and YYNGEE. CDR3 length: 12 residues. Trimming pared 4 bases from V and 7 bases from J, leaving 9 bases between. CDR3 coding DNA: TGTGCCAGCAGCCCCGTCGGGAATGAGCAGTTCTTC. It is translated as CASSPVGNEQFF.

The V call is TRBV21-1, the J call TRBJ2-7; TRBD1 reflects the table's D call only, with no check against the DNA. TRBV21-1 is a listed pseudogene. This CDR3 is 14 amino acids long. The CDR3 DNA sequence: TGTGCCAGATCACAGGGGGCGCGGCTCACCGAGCAGTACTTC. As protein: CARSQGARLTEQYF.

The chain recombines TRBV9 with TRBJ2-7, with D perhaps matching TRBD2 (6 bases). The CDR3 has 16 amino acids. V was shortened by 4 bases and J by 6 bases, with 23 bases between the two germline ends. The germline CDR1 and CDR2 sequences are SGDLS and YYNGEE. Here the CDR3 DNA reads TGTGCCAGCAGCCCCCGCCTGGGCGGGATAGTTTCCGAGCAGTACTTC. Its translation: CASSPRLGGIVSEQYF.

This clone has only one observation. CDR3: CAWSVGSNQPQHF. The DNA for the CDR3 is TGTGCCTGGAGTGTCGGGAGCAATCAGCCCCAGCATTTT. The V gene is TRBV30, the J gene TRBJ1-5, with D unresolved. Germline-derived CDR1 and CDR2 are GTSNPN and SVGIG (reference sequence). With 0 bases removed from V and 1 base from J, the gap between germline ends came to 4 bases. The CDR3 covers 13 residues.

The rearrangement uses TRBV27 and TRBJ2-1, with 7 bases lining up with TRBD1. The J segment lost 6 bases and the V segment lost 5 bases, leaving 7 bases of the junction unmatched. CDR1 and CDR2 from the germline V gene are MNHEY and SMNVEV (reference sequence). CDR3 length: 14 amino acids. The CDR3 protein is CASSPQGGFNEQFF. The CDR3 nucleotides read TGTGCCAGCAGTCCCCAAGGGGGCTTCAATGAGCAGTTCTTC.

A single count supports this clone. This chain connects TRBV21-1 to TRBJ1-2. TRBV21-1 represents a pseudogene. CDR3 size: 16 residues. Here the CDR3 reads CASRAVCPREDYGYTF. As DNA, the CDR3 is TGTGCCAGCAGGGCAGTTTGTCCGAGGGAGGACTATGGCTACACCTTC.

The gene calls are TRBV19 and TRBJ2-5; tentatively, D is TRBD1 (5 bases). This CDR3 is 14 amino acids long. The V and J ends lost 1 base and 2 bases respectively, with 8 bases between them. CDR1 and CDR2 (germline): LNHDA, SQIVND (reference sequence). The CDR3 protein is CASSIGGRQETQYF. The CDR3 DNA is TGTGCCAGTAGTATAGGGGGCAGACAAGAGACCCAGTACTTC.

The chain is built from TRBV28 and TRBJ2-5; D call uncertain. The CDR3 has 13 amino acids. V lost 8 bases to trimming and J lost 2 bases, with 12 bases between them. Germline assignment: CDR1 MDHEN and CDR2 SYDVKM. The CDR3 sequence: CASQEYQQETQYF. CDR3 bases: TGTGCCAGCCAAGAGTACCAACAAGAGACCCAGTACTTC.

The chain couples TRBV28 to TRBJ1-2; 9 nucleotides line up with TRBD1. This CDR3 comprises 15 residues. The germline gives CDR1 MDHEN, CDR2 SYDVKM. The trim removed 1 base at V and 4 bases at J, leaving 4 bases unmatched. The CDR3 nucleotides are TGTGCCAGCAGTTTATTTACAGGGGGCGGCTATGGCTACACCTTC. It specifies CASSLFTGGGYGYTF.

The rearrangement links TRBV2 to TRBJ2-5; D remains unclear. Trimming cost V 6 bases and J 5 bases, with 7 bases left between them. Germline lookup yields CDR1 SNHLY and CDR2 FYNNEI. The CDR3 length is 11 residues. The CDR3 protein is CASRARETQYF. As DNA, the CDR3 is TGTGCCAGCAGAGCTCGGGAGACCCAGTACTTC.

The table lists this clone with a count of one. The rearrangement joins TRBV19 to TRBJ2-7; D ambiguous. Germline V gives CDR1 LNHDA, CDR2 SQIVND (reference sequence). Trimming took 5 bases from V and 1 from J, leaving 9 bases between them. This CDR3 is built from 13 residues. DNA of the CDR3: TGTGCCAGTAGTCCAGGCGAGTCCTACGAGCAGTACTTC. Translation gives CASSPGESYEQYF.

The CDR3 protein is CASSRQTDTYEQYF. CDR3 coding DNA: TGTGCCAGCAGCCGACAGACGGATACCTACGAGCAGTACTTC. V and J are TRBV11-2 and TRBJ2-7, with D possibly TRBD1 on 5 matching bases. Germline CDR1 and CDR2: SGHAT and FQNNGV. V was clipped by 5 bases and J by 2 bases, with 13 bases between them. This CDR3 is built from 14 residues. Drawing the rest from reference TRBV11-2 and TRBJ2-7, the complete variable domain is EAGVAQSPRYKIIEKRQSVAFWCNPISGHATLYWYQQILGQGPKLLIQFQNNGVVDDSQLPKDRFSAERLKGVDSTLKIQPAKLEDSAVYLCASSRQTDTYEQYFGPGTRLTVT.

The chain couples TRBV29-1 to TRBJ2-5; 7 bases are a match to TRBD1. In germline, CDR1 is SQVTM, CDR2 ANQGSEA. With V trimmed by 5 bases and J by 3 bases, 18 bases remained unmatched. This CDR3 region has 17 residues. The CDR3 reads CSVLCFVGGENEETQYF. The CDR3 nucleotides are TGCAGCGTTTTGTGCTTTGTAGGGGGCGAGAATGAAGAGACCCAGTACTTC.

CDR3 bases: TGCAGCGCGACCGGGACAGGGGGTTCATACAATGAGCAGTTCTTC. Translating it yields CSATGTGGSYNEQFF. V usage is TRBV29-1 and J usage is TRBJ2-1; 11 bases match TRBD1. The CDR3 contains 15 residues. From germline, CDR1 is SQVTM and CDR2 ANQGSEA. With 7 bases clipped from V and 4 bases from J, the junction kept 9 bases outside the gene matches.

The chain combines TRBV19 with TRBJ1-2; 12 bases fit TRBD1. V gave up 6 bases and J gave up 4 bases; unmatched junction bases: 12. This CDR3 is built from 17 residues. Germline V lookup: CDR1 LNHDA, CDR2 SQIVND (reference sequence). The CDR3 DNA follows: TGTGCCAGTAGACTCCGCCGGGACAGGGGGCAAGGCTATGGCTACACCTTC. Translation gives CASRLRRDRGQGYGYTF. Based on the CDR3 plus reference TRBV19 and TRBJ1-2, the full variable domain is DGGITQSPKYLFRKEGQNVTLSCEQNLNHDAMYWYRQDPGQGLRLIYYSQIVNDFQKGDIAEGYSVSREKKESFPLTVTSAQKNPTAFYLCASRLRRDRGQGYGYTFGSGTRLTVV.

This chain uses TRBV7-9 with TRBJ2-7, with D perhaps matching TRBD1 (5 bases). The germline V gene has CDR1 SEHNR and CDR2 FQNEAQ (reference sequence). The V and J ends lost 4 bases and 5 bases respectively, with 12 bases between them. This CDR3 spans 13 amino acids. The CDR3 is CASSYRTLHEQYF. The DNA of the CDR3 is TGTGCCAGCAGCTACAGGACACTCCACGAGCAGTACTTC.

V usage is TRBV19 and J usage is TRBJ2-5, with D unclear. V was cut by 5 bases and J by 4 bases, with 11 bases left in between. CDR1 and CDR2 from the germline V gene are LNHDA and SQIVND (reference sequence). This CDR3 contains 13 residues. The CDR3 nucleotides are TGTGCCAGTAGTGGAGCTACGGGAGAGACCCAGTACTTC. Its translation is CASSGATGETQYF.

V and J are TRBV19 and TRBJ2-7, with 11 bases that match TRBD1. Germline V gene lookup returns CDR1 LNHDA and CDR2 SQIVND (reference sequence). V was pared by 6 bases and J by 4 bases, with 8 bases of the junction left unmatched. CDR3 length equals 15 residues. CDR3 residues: CASSHGQGAPYEQYF. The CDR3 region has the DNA TGTGCCAGTAGCCACGGACAGGGGGCCCCTTACGAGCAGTACTTC.

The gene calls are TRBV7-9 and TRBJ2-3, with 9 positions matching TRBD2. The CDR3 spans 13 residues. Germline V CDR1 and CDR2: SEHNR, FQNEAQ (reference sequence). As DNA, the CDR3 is TGTGCGGCGGGAGGGGTCCCCACAGATACGCAGTATTTT. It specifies CAAGGVPTDTQYF. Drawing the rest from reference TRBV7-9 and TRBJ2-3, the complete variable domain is DTGVSQNPRHKITKRGQNVTFRCDPISEHNRLYWYRQTLGQGPEFLTYFQNEAQLEKSRLLSDRFSAERPKGSFSTLEIQRTEQGDSAMYLCAAGGVPTDTQYFGPGTRLTVL.

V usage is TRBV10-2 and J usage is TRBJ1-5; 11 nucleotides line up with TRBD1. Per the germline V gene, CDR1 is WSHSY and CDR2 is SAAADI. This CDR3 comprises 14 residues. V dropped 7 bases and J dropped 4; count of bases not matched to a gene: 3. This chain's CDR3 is CASKGTGGNQPQHF. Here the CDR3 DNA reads TGCGCCAGCAAAGGGACAGGGGGAAATCAGCCCCAGCATTTT.

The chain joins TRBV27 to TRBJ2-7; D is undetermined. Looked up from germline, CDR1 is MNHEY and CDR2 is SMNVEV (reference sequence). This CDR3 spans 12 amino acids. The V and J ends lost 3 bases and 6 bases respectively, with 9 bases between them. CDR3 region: CASSLGGGEQYF. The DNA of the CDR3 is TGTGCCAGCAGTTTGGGTGGCGGCGAGCAGTACTTC.

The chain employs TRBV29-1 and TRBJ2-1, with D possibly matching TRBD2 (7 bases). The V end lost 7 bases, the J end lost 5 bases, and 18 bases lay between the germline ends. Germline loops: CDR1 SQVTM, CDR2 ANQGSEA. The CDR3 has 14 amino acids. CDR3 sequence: CSARVGGANNEQFF. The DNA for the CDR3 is TGCAGCGCCCGAGTAGGGGGGGCTAACAATGAGCAGTTCTTC.

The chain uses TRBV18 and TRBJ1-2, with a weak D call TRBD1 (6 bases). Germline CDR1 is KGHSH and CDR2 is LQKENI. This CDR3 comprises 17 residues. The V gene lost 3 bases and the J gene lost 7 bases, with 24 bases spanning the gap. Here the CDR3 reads CASSPSGGTGFLSGYTF. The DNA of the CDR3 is TGTGCCAGCTCACCCTCCGGCGGCACAGGGTTCCTCTCTGGCTACACCTTC.

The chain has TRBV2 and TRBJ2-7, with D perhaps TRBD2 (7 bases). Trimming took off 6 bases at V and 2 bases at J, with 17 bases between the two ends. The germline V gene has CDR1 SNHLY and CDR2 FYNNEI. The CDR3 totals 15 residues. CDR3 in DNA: TGTGCCAGCAGGAGGGGGGGAGAGGCTCCCTACGAGCAGTACTTC. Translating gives CASRRGGEAPYEQYF.

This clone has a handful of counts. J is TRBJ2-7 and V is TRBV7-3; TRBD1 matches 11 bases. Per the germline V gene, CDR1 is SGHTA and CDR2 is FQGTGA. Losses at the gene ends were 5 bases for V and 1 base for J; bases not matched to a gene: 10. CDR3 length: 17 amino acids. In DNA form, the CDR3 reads TGTGCCAGCAGCCTTAAAGGGGGGACAGGGGGGTCCTACGAGCAGTACTTC. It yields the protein CASSLKGGTGGSYEQYF.

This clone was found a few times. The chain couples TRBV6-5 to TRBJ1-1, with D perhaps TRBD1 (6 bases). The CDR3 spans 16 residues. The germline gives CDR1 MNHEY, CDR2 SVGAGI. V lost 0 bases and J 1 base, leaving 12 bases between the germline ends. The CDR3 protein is CASSYSTGGRNTEAFF. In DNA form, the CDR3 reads TGTGCCAGCAGTTACTCGACAGGTGGGAGGAACACTGAAGCTTTCTTT.